Below, one T cell receptor beta chain is given with its context. Antigen: not known. Here immunoSEQ multiplex PCR was the method, and the copy in TCRdb shows in-frame clones only, minus some. The table includes some 62,000 clones, under 85% detected once. CDR3 length: 14 residues. The source of the sample is a study of a mutant IDH1 vaccine in newly diagnosed glioma. Study information: The treated population exhibited a male proportion of roughly 62%, a female proportion of about 38%, and a mean age of roughly 41 years. Visit timing is recorded as week 35 for V12 and week 47 for V13. Notes on the study in general: It seemed that pseudoprogression was not linked to changes in the top peripheral T cell clonotypes.

Stated time point: week 47, end of study. Vaccination used 300 ug of mutant IDH1 20-mer peptide per dose, with topical imiquimod. Patients carried new grade 3 or 4 IDH1-mutant astrocytomas lacking nuclear ATRX. The sequenced sample was PBMCs, obtained from a glioma patient whose treatment included an IDH1 peptide vaccine. The rearrangement uses TRBV21-1 and TRBJ1-1; the D call of TRBD1 is as the table states it, not checked on the DNA. TRBV21-1 is recorded as a pseudogene. The TCR originated in a young man with glioma. CDR3 DNA sequence: TGTGCCAGCGAGGACAGGGCGATGAACACTGAAGCTTTCTTT. Protein sequence: CASEDRAMNTEAFF.